The next 16 T cell receptor beta chains were all read from a single sample in a study of radiotherapy plus CTLA-4 blockade in lung cancer. Data came from immunoSEQ multiplex PCR; TCRdb stores just in-frame clones and leaves some out. The table lists under 110,000 clones, more than 70% of them singletons. The sample here was peripheral blood, taken from a patient treated with radiotherapy plus ipilimumab. The source is a human donor with non-small cell lung cancer that progressed on radiotherapy plus ipilimumab. Some clones in this sample may be carry-over from other donors' samples.

The rearrangement joins TRBV13 to TRBJ1-4; a possible D gene is TRBD1 (5 bases). The ends were cut back, 4 bases at V and 0 bases at J, with 12 bases in the middle. CDR1 is PRHDT and CDR2 is FYEKMQ in the germline V gene (reference sequence). The CDR3 covers 16 residues. CDR3 sequence (DNA): TGTGCCAGCAGCTACTGGGACGGTGCAACTAATGAAAAACTGTTTTTT. It translates to CASSYWDGATNEKLFF.

The chain employs TRBV18 and TRBJ1-3; TRBD1 might be the D (5 bases). Germline V lookup: CDR1 KGHSH, CDR2 LQKENI. V lost 0 bases and J lost 3, with 9 bases in between. The CDR3 covers 15 residues. CDR3 nucleotides: TGTGCCAGCTCACCACCGACAGACCTTGGAAACACCATATATTTT. It specifies CASSPPTDLGNTIYF.

The chain combines TRBV28 with TRBJ1-1; D is ambiguous. The V end was cut by 8 bases, the J end by 4 bases, with 17 bases between. Germline CDR1 reads MDHEN; CDR2 reads SYDVKM. The CDR3 loop spans 14 amino acids. Written as DNA, the CDR3 is TGTGCCAGCGGGTACCCTCTTGCCGGCACTGAAGCTTTCTTT. This gives the protein CASGYPLAGTEAFF.

The chain has TRBV6-5 and TRBJ1-4, with D tentatively TRBD1 (5 bases). Trimming left V 5 bases short and J 8 bases short, with 15 bases between. Germline V gene sequence: CDR1 MNHEY, CDR2 SVGAGI. This CDR3 region has 14 residues. This CDR3 is CASSRGVGNEKLFF. The CDR3, as DNA: TGTGCCAGCAGTCGAGGGGTAGGGAACGAAAAACTGTTTTTT.

The chain uses TRBV10-3 and TRBJ1-4; D not certain. Per the germline V gene, CDR1 is ENHRY and CDR2 is SYGVKD. V was cut by 4 bases and J by 4 bases, with 13 bases left in between. The CDR3 is 15 residues long. The CDR3 sequence is CAISASRVSNEKLFF. In DNA, the CDR3 is TGTGCCATCAGTGCTTCCCGGGTTAGTAATGAAAAACTGTTTTTT.

The rearrangement joins TRBV19 to TRBJ1-2, with a weak D call TRBD1 (6 bases). The CDR3 contains 14 residues. CDR1 is LNHDA and CDR2 is SQIVND in the germline V gene (reference sequence). V was trimmed by 8 bases and J by 4 bases, leaving 17 bases between them. Here the CDR3 reads CASVLRPQGYGYTF. DNA of the CDR3: TGTGCCAGTGTTCTACGGCCACAGGGCTATGGCTACACCTTC. The variable domain in full, with the rest retrieved from reference TRBV19 and TRBJ1-2, is DGGITQSPKYLFRKEGQNVTLSCEQNLNHDAMYWYRQDPGQGLRLIYYSQIVNDFQKGDIAEGYSVSREKKESFPLTVTSAQKNPTAFYLCASVLRPQGYGYTFGSGTRLTVV.

The chain recombines TRBV28 with TRBJ1-1, with 7 bases matching TRBD1. Germline loops: CDR1 MDHEN, CDR2 SYDVKM. The CDR3 sequence is 17 residues long. V lost 4 bases, J lost 1 base, and 12 bases stayed unmatched. CDR3: CASSSLGVRGRNTEAFF. The CDR3 nucleotides read TGTGCCAGCAGTTCCCTAGGTGTGAGGGGGCGGAACACTGAAGCTTTCTTT.

This rearrangement joins TRBV18 to TRBJ2-5; 11 bases match TRBD2. Germline CDR1 KGHSH, CDR2 LQKENI. The V segment lost 4 bases and the J segment 5 bases; nucleotides outside the gene matches: 9. The CDR3 extends over 16 amino acids. For the CDR3, the DNA is TGTGCCAGCTCACGGGAGCTAGCGGGGGGTCCGGAGACCCAGTACTTC. This translates into CASSRELAGGPETQYF.

J is TRBJ1-5 and V is TRBV7-8; D remains unclear. In germline, CDR1 is SGHVS, CDR2 FQNEAQ. This CDR3 region has 15 residues. V was cut by 5 bases and J by 1 base, with 12 bases left in between. Written as DNA, the CDR3 is TGTGCCAGCAGCCTAGTAGGGCGAAGCAATCAGCCCCAGCATTTT. It encodes CASSLVGRSNQPQHF.

The chain recombines TRBV7-8 with TRBJ2-5; 11 nucleotides align to TRBD2. The assigned J gene may be wrong: the sequence end matches TRBJ2-7 better. The CDR3 runs 16 residues. The germline V gene encodes CDR1 SGHVS and CDR2 FQNEAQ. For the CDR3, the DNA is TGTGCCAGCAGTCCCTCGAGACTAGCGGGGTTCTACGAGCAGTACTTC. Translation gives CASSPSRLAGFYEQYF.

This clone qualifies as medium-sized (0.01 to 0.1%). The CDR3, as DNA: TGCGCCAGCAGCCAAGTTGGCCATTTT. Translated: CASSQVGHF. The V and J genes are TRBV4-3 and TRBJ1-5; no firm D call. CDR1 LGHNA and CDR2 YSLEER come from the germline V gene. The CDR3 covers 9 residues. Trimming shortened V by 1 base and J by 16 bases, and 5 bases separated the two germline ends.

This rearrangement joins TRBV5-1 to TRBJ2-2; 13 bases are shared with TRBD2. The germline V gene has CDR1 SGHRS and CDR2 YFSETQ. The CDR3 consists of 19 residues. V lost 2 bases, J lost 4 bases, and 11 bases stayed unmatched. CDR3 in amino acids: CASSFSRTSGGLSTGELFF. As DNA, the CDR3 is TGCGCCAGCAGCTTCAGTAGGACTAGCGGGGGCCTAAGCACCGGGGAGCTGTTTTTT.

The chain uses TRBV25-1 and TRBJ1-2, with D possibly being TRBD1 (6 bases). CDR1 is MGHDK and CDR2 is SYGVNS in the germline V gene. The CDR3 sequence is 12 residues long. Trimming left V 4 bases short and J 7 bases short, with 10 bases between. The CDR3 DNA reads TGTGCCAGCAGTGGGGGGGCTGGTGGCTACACCTTC. This translates into CASSGGAGGYTF.

The chain is built from TRBV27 and TRBJ2-5; the D gene is possibly TRBD2 (5 bases). The V gene lost 5 bases and the J gene lost 0 bases, with 16 bases spanning the gap. This CDR3 comprises 16 residues. In germline, CDR1 is MNHEY, CDR2 SMNVEV (reference sequence). The CDR3, as DNA: TGTGCCAGCAGTCGCTGGGCCGGGGTGTACCAAGAGACCCAGTACTTC. This encodes CASSRWAGVYQETQYF.

Here the CDR3 reads CASSDPGQANEKLFF. CDR3 bases: TGTGCCAGCAGTGACCCGGGACAAGCTAATGAAAAACTGTTTTTT. The chain links TRBV25-1 to TRBJ1-4; D may be TRBD1 (6 bases). CDR3 length: 15 amino acids. V shed 3 bases and J shed 3 bases, with 11 bases lying between them. Germline CDR1 and CDR2: MGHDK and SYGVNS. Full variable domain (rest looked up from reference TRBV25-1 and TRBJ1-4): EADIYQTPRYLVIGTGKKITLECSQTMGHDKMYWYQQDPGMELHLIHYSYGVNSTEKGDLSSESTVSRIRTEHFPLTLESARPSHTSQYLCASSDPGQANEKLFFGSGTQLSVL.

The chain joins TRBV5-1 to TRBJ1-1; D gene unclear. Germline V gene lookup returns CDR1 SGHRS and CDR2 YFSETQ. The CDR3 is made up of 13 amino acids. The V and J ends lost 5 bases and 0 bases respectively, with 8 bases between them. CDR3 residues: CASSLGLNTEAFF. DNA for the CDR3: TGCGCCAGCAGTCTCGGTTTGAACACTGAAGCTTTCTTT.